Listed below are T cell receptor beta chains from one sample, sequenced in a study of blood T cells in healthy people across ages. TCRdb fed the 5' RACE reads into MiXCR, producing one record per CDR3 protein. The data hold approximately 900,000 distinct CDR3 sequences, with about 27% observed a single time. In addition, the sample was reused for a study of T cells of mothers and their children.

Sequenced material: blood. Receptor source: a woman in her 40s in good health. Both conserved end residues are part of each CDR3. Fields, in order: J gene, clone size, D gene, CDR3 length, V gene, CDR3 DNA, CDR3 protein. D genes are given only for firm matches. Clone size appears in some rows only: once, few, many, or a class for an expanded clone.

j_gene: TRBJ1-1; abundance: .; d_gene: TRBD1; len: 14; v_gene: TRBV5-1; CDR3nt: TGCGCCAGCAGCTTACAGGGGGCCTGGACTGAAGCTTTCTTT; CDR3aa: CASSLQGAWTEAFF
j_gene: TRBJ1-4; abundance: .; d_gene: .; len: 16; v_gene: TRBV7-9; CDR3nt: TGTGCCAGCAGCTGGTGGACGGGCGCGACGAATGAAAAACTGTTTTTT; CDR3aa: CASSWWTGATNEKLFF
j_gene: TRBJ2-1; abundance: few; d_gene: TRBD2; len: 17; v_gene: TRBV6-2/TRBV6-3; CDR3nt: TGTGCCAGCAGTTACTCGATTGAGCGGGGGGGCAGCAATGAGCAGTTCTTC; CDR3aa: CASSYSIERGGSNEQFF
j_gene: TRBJ2-7; abundance: .; d_gene: TRBD2; len: 16; v_gene: TRBV28; CDR3nt: TGTGCCGGCAGTTTACCCTTAGCGGGGCGAGCCTACGAGCAGTACTTC; CDR3aa: CAGSLPLAGRAYEQYF
j_gene: TRBJ2-7; abundance: many; d_gene: .; len: 13; v_gene: TRBV24-1; CDR3nt: TGTGCCCCCCCCGGGACCAAACTCTACGAGCAGTACTTC; CDR3aa: CAPPGTKLYEQYF
j_gene: TRBJ1-2; abundance: many; d_gene: .; len: 12; v_gene: TRBV20-1; CDR3nt: TGCAGTGCTAGAGCCCCGTTTGGAGGCTACACCTTC; CDR3aa: CSARAPFGGYTF
j_gene: TRBJ2-1; abundance: .; d_gene: .; len: 14; v_gene: TRBV11-2; CDR3nt: TGTGCCAGCAGCTTAGATCGCAGGGGTGGTGAGCAGTTCTTC; CDR3aa: CASSLDRRGGEQFF
j_gene: TRBJ1-1; abundance: few; d_gene: TRBD1; len: 15; v_gene: TRBV5-1; CDR3nt: TGCGCCAGCAGTTGGACAGGGGCGAGGGACACTGAAGCTTTCTTT; CDR3aa: CASSWTGARDTEAFF
j_gene: TRBJ1-2; abundance: .; d_gene: .; len: 15; v_gene: TRBV5-4; CDR3nt: TGTGCCAGCAGCTTGGCCCCCGACAGCAGCTATGGCTACACCTTC; CDR3aa: CASSLAPDSSYGYTF
j_gene: TRBJ2-6; abundance: .; d_gene: .; len: 16; v_gene: TRBV12-3/TRBV12-4; CDR3nt: TGTGCCAGCAGTCCGGGCCCCAGCTCTGGGGCCAACGTCCTGACTTTC; CDR3aa: CASSPGPSSGANVLTF
j_gene: TRBJ1-6; abundance: many; d_gene: .; len: 14; v_gene: TRBV28; CDR3nt: TGTGCCAGCAGTTTGAGCTCCTATAATTCACCCCTCCACTTT; CDR3aa: CASSLSSYNSPLHF
j_gene: TRBJ2-3; abundance: .; d_gene: .; len: 11; v_gene: TRBV20-1; CDR3nt: TGCAGTGCTAGATACTCGGGAGCGCAGTATTTT; CDR3aa: CSARYSGAQYF
j_gene: TRBJ1-2; abundance: many; d_gene: TRBD1; len: 13; v_gene: TRBV20-1; CDR3nt: TGCAGTGCTTGGACAGGAACGGCCTATGGCTACACCTTC; CDR3aa: CSAWTGTAYGYTF
j_gene: TRBJ1-2; abundance: few; d_gene: .; len: 15; v_gene: TRBV4-1; CDR3nt: TGCGCCAGCAGCCTGACTGGGGGCTCGGACTATGGCTACACCTTC; CDR3aa: CASSLTGGSDYGYTF
j_gene: TRBJ2-3; abundance: .; d_gene: .; len: 20; v_gene: TRBV18; CDR3nt: TGTGCCAGCTCACCAAGGATGTGGACAGACTCTCAGCGGAGCACAGATACGCGGTATTTT; CDR3aa: CASSPRMWTDSQRSTDTRYF
j_gene: TRBJ2-7; abundance: .; d_gene: .; len: 13; v_gene: TRBV20-1; CDR3nt: TGCAGTGCCCCCCGGTTATCTTCCTACGAGCAGTACTTC; CDR3aa: CSAPRLSSYEQYF
j_gene: TRBJ1-1; abundance: many; d_gene: .; len: 13; v_gene: TRBV20-1; CDR3nt: TGCAGTGCTAGCCCGGGGGTGGACCTGGAAGCTTTCTTT; CDR3aa: CSASPGVDLEAFF
j_gene: TRBJ1-2; abundance: .; d_gene: .; len: 14; v_gene: TRBV13; CDR3nt: TGTGCCAGCAGCCGAGGACGGGGGGACTATGGCTACACCTTC; CDR3aa: CASSRGRGDYGYTF
j_gene: TRBJ2-3; abundance: .; d_gene: .; len: 15; v_gene: TRBV20-1; CDR3nt: TGCAGTGCTAGTAGGACAGGAGGGGACACAGATACGCAGTATTTT; CDR3aa: CSASRTGGDTDTQYF
j_gene: TRBJ2-7; abundance: many; d_gene: TRBD1; len: 14; v_gene: TRBV9; CDR3nt: TGTGCCAGCAGCGCCGGGACAGGGATCTACGAGCAGTACTTC; CDR3aa: CASSAGTGIYEQYF
j_gene: TRBJ1-1; abundance: few; d_gene: .; len: 17; v_gene: TRBV5-1; CDR3nt: TGCGCCAGCAGCTTGGCCGTCGGGACATCCCTGAACACTGAAGCTTTCTTT; CDR3aa: CASSLAVGTSLNTEAFF
j_gene: TRBJ2-7; abundance: many; d_gene: .; len: 13; v_gene: TRBV5-1; CDR3nt: TGCGCCAGCAGACACGACGGGGCCTACGAGCAGTACTTC; CDR3aa: CASRHDGAYEQYF
j_gene: TRBJ2-7; abundance: few; d_gene: TRBD2; len: 17; v_gene: TRBV7-9; CDR3nt: TGTGCCAGCAGCCCCCCGGGACTAGCGGGGGCCCCCTACGAGCAGTACTTC; CDR3aa: CASSPPGLAGAPYEQYF
j_gene: TRBJ2-5; abundance: .; d_gene: TRBD2; len: 18; v_gene: TRBV6-2/TRBV6-3; CDR3nt: TGTGCCAGCAGTTTCGGACTAGCGGGGGGCCCTAGCCAAGAGACCCAGTACTTC; CDR3aa: CASSFGLAGGPSQETQYF